These T cell receptor beta chains were read from a single sample in a study of cytomegalovirus exposure and HLA in healthy donors. The protocol was immunoSEQ multiplex PCR, while the TCRdb copy is restricted to in-frame clones and leaves out a portion. The sample lists fewer than 200,000 clones; 80% to 85% were seen once. Material for sequencing was PBMCs. These receptor sequences come from a human donor in good health. Each CDR3 is given with its conserved first and last residue. A D gene is named only where the DNA matches it firmly. Clone size, where shown, is once, few, many, or a class for clones that have expanded.

>TRBV19|TRBJ1-2|TRBD1|-
CASSLDRANYGYTF
TGTGCCAGTAGCCTAGACAGGGCGAACTATGGCTACACCTTC
>TRBV19|TRBJ2-1|-|-
CATSPSYNEQFF
TGTGCCACCTCTCCGTCCTACAATGAGCAGTTCTTC
>TRBV4-1|TRBJ2-5|TRBD1|-
CASSQTGTGFGETQYF
TGCGCCAGCAGCCAAACCGGGACAGGTTTCGGAGAGACCCAGTACTTC
>TRBV4-1|TRBJ2-1|TRBD2|-
CASTDGGSDYNEQFF
TGCGCCAGCACCGACGGGGGGTCTGATTACAATGAGCAGTTCTTC
>TRBV27|TRBJ2-7|TRBD2|-
CASSLSSGVREQYF
TGTGCCAGCAGTTTATCGAGCGGGGTGCGGGAGCAGTACTTC
>TRBV7-9|TRBJ1-3|TRBD1|-
CASSSWGQGNSGNTIYF
TGTGCCAGCAGCTCATGGGGACAGGGAAACTCTGGAAACACCATATATTTT
>TRBV6-1|TRBJ2-7|-|-
CASSHRTSLDGEQYF
TGTGCCAGCAGTCACAGGACGAGCCTGGATGGCGAGCAGTACTTC
>TRBV4-2|TRBJ2-3|-|-
CASSPDKSSTDTQYF
TGTGCCAGCAGTCCTGACAAATCTAGCACAGATACGCAGTATTTT
>TRBV10-3|TRBJ2-1|-|-
CAISEDMYGWDEQFF
TGTGCCATCAGTGAGGACATGTATGGATGGGATGAGCAGTTCTTC
>TRBV5-1|TRBJ1-1|-|-
CASSYLQGVNTEAFF
TGCGCCAGCAGCTACCTCCAGGGCGTGAACACTGAAGCTTTCTTT
>TRBV9|TRBJ2-1|TRBD2|-
CASSTSSGANNEQFF
TGTGCCAGCAGCACTTCTAGCGGGGCCAACAATGAGCAGTTCTTC
>TRBV18|TRBJ1-4|TRBD1|once
CASSPPGTGGEKLFF
TGTGCCAGCTCACCACCAGGCACAGGGGGGGAAAAACTGTTTTTT
>TRBV27|TRBJ1-2|TRBD1|-
CASSLRQGNGYTF
TGTGCCAGCAGTCTTCGACAGGGGAATGGCTACACCTTC
>TRBV4-3|TRBJ1-5|-|-
CASSQDWYRNSNQPQHF
TGCGCCAGCAGCCAAGATTGGTACAGGAATAGCAATCAGCCCCAGCATTTT
>TRBV5-1|TRBJ2-5|TRBD2|-
CASSELAGGAEETQYF
TGCGCCAGCAGCGAACTAGCGGGTGGGGCCGAAGAGACCCAGTACTTC
>TRBV6-5|TRBJ2-7|-|-
CASSYGPTYEQYF
TGTGCCAGCAGTTATGGCCCGACTTACGAGCAGTACTTC
>TRBV5-6|TRBJ1-3|-|-
CASTSPGTQDGNTIYF
TGTGCCAGCACCTCTCCCGGGACACAGGATGGAAACACCATATATTTT
>TRBV10-1|TRBJ2-7|TRBD2|-
CASSEAGGGEQYF
TGCGCCAGCAGTGAGGCCGGGGGGGGCGAGCAGTACTTC
>TRBV4-3|TRBJ2-1|-|once
CASSRQAGRSSYNEQFF
TGCGCCAGCAGCCGGCAGGCGGGGCGAAGCTCCTACAATGAGCAGTTCTTC
>TRBV6-1|TRBJ2-7|-|-
CASSERYEQYF
TGTGCCAGCAGTGAACGCTACGAGCAGTACTTC
>TRBV6-5|TRBJ1-4|-|-
CASSLEGGGNEKLFF
TGTGCCAGCAGCCTCGAGGGGGGGGGTAATGAAAAACTGTTTTTT
>TRBV5-1|TRBJ2-5|TRBD1|-
CASSFGQAYQETQYF
TGCGCCAGCAGCTTCGGACAGGCCTACCAAGAGACCCAGTACTTC
>TRBV13|TRBJ2-4|TRBD1|few
CASSLRTGSDIQYF
TGTGCCAGCAGCTTACGGACAGGATCAGACATTCAGTACTTC
>TRBV11-2|TRBJ2-7|TRBD2|few
CASGRRGGENEQYF
TGTGCCAGCGGACGGCGGGGGGGCGAGAACGAGCAGTACTTC
>TRBV6-5|TRBJ1-1|-|few
CASLNGIYTEAFF
TGTGCCAGCCTCAACGGGATATACACTGAAGCTTTCTTT
>TRBV11-2|TRBJ1-4|TRBD1|-
CASSLDQGVREKLFF
TGTGCCAGCAGCTTGGACCAGGGGGTTCGGGAAAAACTGTTTTTT
>TRBV5-1|TRBJ1-5|-|few
CASSWGEDQPQHF
TGCGCCAGCAGCTGGGGAGAGGATCAGCCCCAGCATTTT
>TRBV19|TRBJ1-2|-|few
CASSTLTATNYGYTF
TGTGCCAGTAGTACGTTGACAGCAACTAACTATGGCTACACCTTC
>TRBV7-3|TRBJ1-5|-|-
CASSLGKHQPQHF
TGTGCCAGCAGCTTGGGCAAGCACCAGCCCCAGCATTTT